Following are 23 T cell receptor beta chains from one sample sequenced in a study of cytomegalovirus exposure and HLA in healthy donors. The study ran its PCR with 60 Vbeta and 13 Jbeta primers. Libraries were prepared by immunoSEQ multiplex PCR; TCRdb keeps only in-frame clonotypes and omits some of them. Of about 210,000 clones in the sample, approximately 86% are singletons; the top ten hold approximately 0.31%. Sequenced input: PBMCs. These receptors were taken from a woman younger than 45 in good health and CMV-seronegative.

CDR3 sequence: CASSFGGTEAFF. CDR3 nucleotide sequence: TGTGCCAGCAGCTTTGGGGGGACTGAAGCTTTCTTT. The gene calls are TRBV5-6 and TRBJ1-1, with D perhaps TRBD1 (5 bases). The ends were cut back, 2 bases at V and 5 bases at J, with 7 bases in the middle. The CDR3 sequence is 12 residues long. Per germline, CDR1 SGHDT and CDR2 YYEEEE.

The V gene is TRBV19, the J gene TRBJ2-3; D uncertain. Germline CDR1 and CDR2: LNHDA and SQIVND (reference sequence). CDR3 size: 13 residues. V lost 3 bases to trimming and J lost 1 base, with 5 bases between them. The CDR3 coding sequence is TGTGCCAGTAGTATCGAGGGCACAGATACGCAGTATTTT. Protein sequence: CASSIEGTDTQYF.

The rearrangement links TRBV5-4 to TRBJ2-5; 9 positions agree with TRBD1. Germline CDR1 reads SGHNT; CDR2 reads YYREEE (reference sequence). The junction had 4 bases not matched to a gene; V was cut back by 0 bases and J by 4 bases. The length of the CDR3 is 15 residues. The CDR3 region has the DNA TGTGCCAGCAGCTTGGGACAGGGGGTTGGAGAGACCCAGTACTTC. This codes for CASSLGQGVGETQYF.

V usage is TRBV2 and J usage is TRBJ2-5; D may be TRBD2 (7 bases). Germline values: CDR1 SNHLY, CDR2 FYNNEI. V gave up 8 bases and J gave up 2 bases, with 15 bases separating them. CDR3 length: 14 amino acids. The CDR3 sequence: CASGGLAAQETQYF. CDR3 DNA: TGTGCCAGCGGGGGGCTAGCGGCTCAAGAGACCCAGTACTTC.

This sequence joins TRBV4-1 and TRBJ2-5, with D possibly being TRBD2 (6 bases). The end of the DNA aligns better with TRBJ2-7, so the J call may be wrong. The CDR3 consists of 14 residues. The germline V gene encodes CDR1 MGHRA and CDR2 YSYEKL. The CDR3 DNA follows: TGCGCCAGCAGCCAAGAGGACTACCAATACGAGCAGTACTTC. Its translation is CASSQEDYQYEQYF.

This rearrangement joins TRBV14 to TRBJ2-3; 10 nucleotides line up with TRBD2. CDR1 is SGHDN and CDR2 is FVKESK in the germline V gene. Trimming at V came to 4 bases and at J to 8 bases, leaving 6 bases not matched to a gene. The CDR3 covers 14 residues. CDR3 sequence: CASSPSGGGGTQYF. Written as DNA, the CDR3 is TGTGCCAGCAGCCCTAGCGGGGGCGGGGGTACGCAGTATTTT.

The genes are TRBV29-1 and TRBJ2-1; 8 bases fit TRBD2. CDR1 and CDR2 (germline): SQVTM, ANQGSEA. The CDR3 loop spans 13 amino acids. Trimming cost V 3 bases and J 7 bases; bases outside gene matches: 5. CDR3 region: CSVDTGRDNEQFF. DNA of the CDR3: TGCAGCGTTGATACCGGGAGGGATAATGAGCAGTTCTTC.

The chain uses TRBV27 and TRBJ2-7; 7 bases are a match to TRBD2. CDR3 size: 13 residues. In germline, CDR1 is MNHEY, CDR2 SMNVEV (reference sequence). Trimming removed 2 bases from V and 8 bases from J; junction bases left unmatched: 6. The chain's CDR3 is CASSLAGVDQQYF. The DNA of the CDR3 is TGTGCCAGCAGTTTAGCGGGAGTAGACCAGCAGTACTTC.

This rearrangement joins TRBV7-3 to TRBJ2-5; D not resolved. Germline V gives CDR1 SGHTA, CDR2 FQGTGA. V lost 4 bases to trimming and J lost 4 bases, with 10 bases between them. The CDR3 runs 13 residues. The CDR3 here is CASSSSRGETQYF. CDR3 bases: TGTGCCAGCAGCTCATCCCGAGGAGAGACCCAGTACTTC.

The chain employs TRBV5-1 and TRBJ1-1, with 7 bases identical to TRBD1. With 2 bases clipped from V and 5 bases from J, the junction kept 9 bases outside the gene matches. CDR3 size: 15 residues. Germline CDR1 is SGHRS and CDR2 is YFSETQ. The CDR3 DNA sequence: TGCGCCAGCAGCTTTACAGGGGTAGGGAGTACTGAAGCTTTCTTT. Protein sequence: CASSFTGVGSTEAFF.

This chain's CDR3 is CASRAAETQYF. In DNA, the CDR3 is TGTGCCAGCAGGGCTGCAGAGACCCAGTACTTC. J is TRBJ2-5 and V is TRBV11-2; D call uncertain. V shed 6 bases and J shed 4 bases, with 6 bases lying between them. Germline values: CDR1 SGHAT, CDR2 FQNNGV. The CDR3 extends over 11 amino acids.

The CDR3 loop is CASSSDRGSNEQFF. CDR3 bases: TGTGCCAGCAGTTCGGACAGGGGGTCCAATGAGCAGTTCTTC. The rearrangement joins TRBV27 to TRBJ2-1; 10 bases map to TRBD1. Germline V CDR1 and CDR2: MNHEY, SMNVEV (reference sequence). The V and J ends lost 4 bases and 6 bases, in that order; junction bases with no gene match: 3. The CDR3 runs 14 residues.

The chain carries TRBV29-1 and TRBJ2-1; TRBD1 matches 9 bases. V was clipped by 3 bases and J by 6 bases; unmatched bases: 9. Germline CDR1 reads SQVTM; CDR2 reads ANQGSEA. This CDR3 has 15 amino acids. CDR3: CSVDGTGMVANEQFF. The CDR3 DNA sequence: TGCAGCGTTGACGGGACAGGGATGGTGGCCAATGAGCAGTTCTTC.

The chain uses TRBV28 and TRBJ1-1; D unresolved. The CDR3 runs 12 residues. Per germline, CDR1 MDHEN and CDR2 SYDVKM. Between the trimmed V and J ends, which lost 7 bases and 7 bases, there was a span of 13 bases. CDR3 in amino acids: CASTSVKFEAFF. The CDR3 DNA follows: TGTGCCAGCACTTCGGTGAAGTTTGAAGCTTTCTTT.

This clone was recorded only once. The CDR3 region is CASSGRTGGYGEAFF. The CDR3 nucleotides read TGTGCCAGCAGCGGAAGGACAGGGGGTTACGGTGAAGCTTTCTTT. The J gene is TRBJ1-1, the V gene TRBV7-9; 10 bases are shared with TRBD1. Trimming cost V 5 bases and J 7 bases; bases outside gene matches: 10. Per germline, CDR1 SEHNR and CDR2 FQNEAQ (reference sequence). CDR3 size: 15 residues.

The chain uses TRBV11-2 and TRBJ2-3, with 7 bases identical to TRBD2. The CDR3 runs to 16 residues. Germline CDR1 reads SGHAT; CDR2 reads FQNNGV. V shed 1 base, J shed 0 bases, and the junction held 4 bases outside the gene matches. The CDR3 coding sequence is TGTGCCAGCAGCTTAGGGGGGGGACTTAGCACAGATACGCAGTATTTT. Protein sequence: CASSLGGGLSTDTQYF.

The rearrangement joins TRBV9 to TRBJ2-1; the match to TRBD2 covers 7 bases. Germline values: CDR1 SGDLS, CDR2 YYNGEE. V was clipped by 4 bases and J by 8 bases; unmatched bases: 6. The CDR3 sequence is 13 residues long. The CDR3 region has the DNA TGTGCCAGCAGCCTGGGACTATCGGATGAGCAGTTCTTC. It specifies CASSLGLSDEQFF.

This clone was counted once. The genes are TRBV5-1 and TRBJ2-3; 12 bases map to TRBD2. Losses at the gene ends were 1 base for V and 2 bases for J; bases not matched to a gene: 8. The CDR3 is made up of 18 amino acids. Germline V gives CDR1 SGHRS, CDR2 YFSETQ. The DNA for the CDR3 is TGCGCCAGCAGCTTGATTCCTAGCGGGAGGGCCTCCACAGATACGCAGTATTTT. Translation gives CASSLIPSGRASTDTQYF. The variable domain in full, with the rest retrieved from reference TRBV5-1 and TRBJ2-3, is KAGVTQTPRYLIKTRGQQVTLSCSPISGHRSVSWYQQTPGQGLQFLFEYFSETQRNKGNFPGRFSGRQFSNSRSEMNVSTLELGDSALYLCASSLIPSGRASTDTQYFGPGTRLTVL.

This chain uses TRBV5-6 with TRBJ2-7, with D perhaps matching TRBD2 (6 bases). CDR1 is SGHDT, CDR2 YYEEEE, per germline. Trimming removed 1 base at V and 6 bases at J, with 20 bases between. CDR3 size: 16 residues. CDR3 in DNA: TGTGCCAGCAGCTTGTGGTGGGACTCCTGGGGTGGCGAGCAGTACTTC. It specifies CASSLWWDSWGGEQYF.

The V gene is TRBV9, the J gene TRBJ2-1, with 13 positions matching TRBD2. The J segment lost 10 bases and the V segment lost 3 bases, leaving 4 bases of the junction unmatched. The germline V gene encodes CDR1 SGDLS and CDR2 YYNGEE. This CDR3 contains 14 residues. The CDR3 loop is CASSALTSGGEQFF. The DNA of the CDR3 is TGTGCCAGCAGCGCCTTGACTAGCGGGGGGGAGCAGTTCTTC.

The chain combines TRBV5-1 with TRBJ2-1; possibly TRBD1 for D (6 bases). The CDR3 runs 15 residues. The V gene lost 3 bases and the J gene lost 0 bases, with 10 bases spanning the gap. CDR1 is SGHRS and CDR2 is YFSETQ in the germline V gene. The CDR3 bases are TGCGCCAGCAGCTCGGACAGAAGCTCCTACAATGAGCAGTTCTTC. Encoded protein: CASSSDRSSYNEQFF.

The rearrangement uses TRBV7-2 and TRBJ1-1, with D tentatively TRBD1 (5 bases). V lost 0 bases and J lost 7, with 15 bases in between. Germline V gene lookup returns CDR1 SGHTA and CDR2 FQGNSA. CDR3 size: 15 residues. The CDR3 sequence: CASSLAQGGFSEAFF. Here the CDR3 DNA reads TGTGCCAGCAGCTTAGCTCAGGGAGGGTTTAGTGAAGCTTTCTTT.

J is TRBJ1-1 and V is TRBV10-1, with 7 bases lining up with TRBD1. The germline gives CDR1 WNHNN, CDR2 SYGVQD (reference sequence). The CDR3 sequence is 15 residues long. V lost 6 bases to trimming and J lost 1 base; unmatched junction nucleotides: 8. CDR3 in DNA: TGCGCCAGCAGCCCCCTACAGGGGAGGAACACTGAAGCTTTCTTT. It specifies CASSPLQGRNTEAFF.